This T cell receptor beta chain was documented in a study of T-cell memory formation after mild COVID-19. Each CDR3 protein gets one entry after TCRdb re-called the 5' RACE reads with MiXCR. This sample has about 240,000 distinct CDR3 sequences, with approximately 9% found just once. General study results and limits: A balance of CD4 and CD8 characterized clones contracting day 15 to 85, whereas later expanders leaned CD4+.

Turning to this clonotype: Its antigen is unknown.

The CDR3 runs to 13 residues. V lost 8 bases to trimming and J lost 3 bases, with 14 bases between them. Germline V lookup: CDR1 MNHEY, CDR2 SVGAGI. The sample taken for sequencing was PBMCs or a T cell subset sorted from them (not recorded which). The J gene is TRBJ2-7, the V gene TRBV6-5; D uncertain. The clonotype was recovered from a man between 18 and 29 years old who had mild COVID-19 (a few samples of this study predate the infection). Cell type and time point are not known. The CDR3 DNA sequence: TGTGCCAGCCAGTCGGCGACGGGCTACGAGCAGTACTTC. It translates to CASQSATGYEQYF.